This entry features one T cell receptor (beta chain) sequence. Its specificity is not known. The data were produced by immunoSEQ multiplex PCR, yet TCRdb's version contains in-frame clones alone and is incomplete. The table lists about 64,000 clones, about three quarters of them singletons. This entry comes from a study of pediatric ulcerative colitis. Overall study: Six to eight patients showed pancolitis and two showed left-sided colitis. General observations from the study: In rectum, acute severe colitis had expanded clones and less diversity.

In germline, CDR1 is SGHRS, CDR2 YFSETQ. The V gene lost 0 bases and the J gene lost 4 bases, with 7 bases spanning the gap. This CDR3 contains 13 residues. The material sequenced was blood. The sequence came from a boy aged 5-17 years with moderate ulcerative colitis. This rearrangement joins TRBV5-1 to TRBJ1-1; D is ambiguous. The CDR3 here is CASSLVGITEAFF. CDR3 in DNA: TGCGCCAGCAGCTTGGTCGGGATCACTGAAGCTTTCTTT.